These 9 T cell receptor beta chains originate from one sample sequenced in a study of cytomegalovirus exposure and HLA in healthy donors. Measured with immunoSEQ multiplex PCR; TCRdb has only the in-frame clones, and not every one. The data contain roughly 59,000 clones, approximately 95% of them seen just once; the ten biggest clones take up more than 6.5%. The sequenced material came from PBMCs. Receptor source: a woman aged 18-35 years in good health and CMV-seropositive.

CDR3 loop: CASRDTSMNTEAFF. CDR3 sequence (DNA): TGTGCCAGTAGAGACACGTCTATGAACACTGAAGCTTTCTTT. The chain joins TRBV19 to TRBJ1-1, with D uncertain. Germline assignment: CDR1 LNHDA and CDR2 SQIVND (reference sequence). V was pared by 6 bases and J by 0 bases, with 11 bases between. The CDR3 has 14 amino acids.

CDR3 amino acids: CASSPLGGRELTDTQYF. The CDR3 DNA follows: TGTGCCAGCAGCCCCCTGGGTGGGCGGGAGCTCACAGATACGCAGTATTTT. The J gene is TRBJ2-3, the V gene TRBV27; 7 positions agree with TRBD2. Germline values: CDR1 MNHEY, CDR2 SMNVEV (reference sequence). CDR3 length: 17 amino acids. V lost 6 bases, J lost 2 bases, and 14 bases stayed unmatched.

The rearrangement joins TRBV30 to TRBJ2-7; TRBD1 matches 8 bases. Germline-derived CDR1 and CDR2 are GTSNPN and SVGIG (reference sequence). The CDR3 is 14 amino acids. Trimming cost V 5 bases and J 3 bases; bases outside gene matches: 9. The CDR3 spells CAWGPGQEVYEQYF. The DNA for the CDR3 is TGTGCCTGGGGACCGGGACAGGAGGTCTACGAGCAGTACTTC. Full variable domain (remainder filled in from reference TRBV30 and TRBJ2-7): SQTIHQWPATLVQPVGSPLSLECTVEGTSNPNLYWYRQAAGRGLQLLFYSVGIGQISSEVPQNLSASRPQDRQFILSSKKLLLSDSGFYLCAWGPGQEVYEQYFGPGTRLTVT.

J is TRBJ1-2 and V is TRBV6-5, with D perhaps TRBD1 (6 bases). CDR3 length: 14 amino acids. The ends were cut back, 5 bases at V and 2 bases at J, with 12 bases in the middle. Germline V CDR1 and CDR2: MNHEY, SVGAGI. This CDR3 reads CASSPWTENYGYTF. In DNA, the CDR3 is TGTGCCAGCAGTCCCTGGACAGAGAACTATGGCTACACCTTC.

The V call is TRBV5-4, the J call TRBJ1-2; 10 nucleotides agree with TRBD1. This CDR3 is 15 amino acids long. V dropped 9 bases and J dropped 8; count of bases not matched to a gene: 16. Germline V gene sequence: CDR1 SGHNT, CDR2 YYREEE (reference sequence). For the CDR3, the DNA is TGTGCCACTTCCCTGGCTGGACAGGGGGGAAGAGGCTACACCTTC. Translated, it gives CATSLAGQGGRGYTF.

This chain links TRBV7-9 with TRBJ2-2; possibly TRBD2 for D (5 bases). Germline V gene sequence: CDR1 SEHNR, CDR2 FQNEAQ (reference sequence). Deletions cut 2 bases from V and 3 bases from J, with 22 bases between. This CDR3 comprises 19 residues. CDR3 DNA: TGTGCCAGCAGCTTAATTTGGAGGACCGTATACGTGGACACCGGGGAGCTGTTTTTT. Amino acids: CASSLIWRTVYVDTGELFF. Drawing the rest from reference TRBV7-9 and TRBJ2-2, the complete variable domain is DTGVSQNPRHKITKRGQNVTFRCDPISEHNRLYWYRQTLGQGPEFLTYFQNEAQLEKSRLLSDRFSAERPKGSFSTLEIQRTEQGDSAMYLCASSLIWRTVYVDTGELFFGEGSRLTVL.

This chain links TRBV2 with TRBJ1-2; D might be TRBD1 (5 bases). Germline-derived CDR1 and CDR2 are SNHLY and FYNNEI. The CDR3 totals 12 residues. The V end lost 4 bases, the J end lost 6 bases, and 9 bases lay between the germline ends. CDR3 nucleotide sequence: TGTGCCAGCAGTGTAGACAGAGATGGCTACACCTTC. Residues: CASSVDRDGYTF.

This clone was seen once. The chain couples TRBV7-2 to TRBJ2-5, with a possible D match to TRBD2 (6 bases). CDR1 is SGHTA and CDR2 is FQGNSA in the germline V gene. Between the trimmed V and J ends, which lost 1 base and 4 bases, there was a span of 16 bases. This CDR3 has 16 residues. The CDR3 sequence: CASSLELVGGRETQYF. The CDR3 DNA reads as TGTGCCAGCAGCTTAGAACTGGTTGGGGGGAGAGAGACCCAGTACTTC.

The J gene is TRBJ2-6, the V gene TRBV28; weak D call: TRBD2 (5 bases). CDR1 and CDR2 (germline): MDHEN, SYDVKM. V was cut by 6 bases and J by 0 bases, with 12 bases left in between. The CDR3 contains 16 residues. The DNA for the CDR3 is TGTGCCAGCAGGAAGGTGGGAGACTCTGGGGCCAACGTCCTGACTTTC. It is translated as CASRKVGDSGANVLTF.